The 26 T cell receptor beta chains reported below all come from one sample, sequenced in a study of T cells in Graves' hyperthyroidism and ophthalmopathy. The source material, RNA transcripts, was used to amplify TCR beta CDR3 regions. HTBI primers were employed in a first-round RT-PCR of the TCR CDR3. TCRdb called the multiplex PCR reads again in MiXCR, with one record for every CDR3 protein. The sample has around 350,000 distinct CDR3 sequences, 15% to 20% seen once. Sample: blood. These receptors originate from a woman in her 30s with Graves' hyperthyroidism that later progressed to Graves' ophthalmopathy.

This clonotype was observed many times. The chain uses TRBV6-5 and TRBJ2-7, with D possibly TRBD2 on 6 matching bases. V lost 2 bases, J lost 7 bases, and 18 bases lay in between. This CDR3 is 15 amino acids long. CDR1 and CDR2 from the germline V gene are MNHEY and SVGAGI. This CDR3 reads CASSYTDWGVGEQYF. The CDR3 region has the DNA TGTGCCAGCAGTTACACGGACTGGGGGGTAGGAGAGCAGTACTTC.

This clonotype was recorded at least ten times. This rearrangement joins TRBV12-3 or TRBV12-4 to TRBJ2-7; D unclear. The CDR3 spans 13 residues. Trimming pared 5 bases from V and 0 bases from J, leaving 8 bases between. CDR3: CASSPGPSYEQYF. For the CDR3, the DNA is TGTGCCAGCAGTCCAGGACCCTCCTACGAGCAGTACTTC.

This clonotype was recorded at least ten times. J is TRBJ1-1 and V is TRBV12-3 or TRBV12-4; D is undetermined. The CDR3 contains 13 residues. V lost 3 bases, J lost 5 bases, and 10 bases lay in between. CDR3 sequence reads: CASSLFRRTEAFF. CDR3 sequence (DNA): TGTGCCAGCAGTTTGTTCCGTAGGACTGAAGCTTTCTTT.

This clonotype showed up just a few times. The chain couples TRBV7-2 to TRBJ1-2; D remains ambiguous. Germline V gene data show CDR1 as SGHTA and CDR2 as FQGNSA. The germline V and J ends were trimmed by 5 bases and 8 bases, with 15 bases remaining between them. The CDR3 has 13 amino acids. CDR3 loop: CASSPNGQAGYTF. DNA of the CDR3: TGTGCCAGCAGCCCTAATGGGCAAGCGGGCTACACCTTC.

This clonotype was detected ten times or more. The rearrangement links TRBV27 to TRBJ2-1; tentatively, D is TRBD1 (5 bases). The CDR3 extends over 13 amino acids. Between the trimmed V and J ends, which lost 10 bases and 6 bases, there was a span of 16 bases. Germline V gene data show CDR1 as MNHEY and CDR2 as SMNVEV (reference sequence). CDR3 nucleotide sequence: TGTGCCACCCAGGGTTCTGGTCGCAATGAGCAGTTCTTC. Translating it yields CATQGSGRNEQFF.

This clonotype was detected a few times. This clone may be a read error of a much larger clone one base away. The chain is built from TRBV27 and TRBJ1-2; D possibly corresponds to TRBD1 (5 bases). The germline V gene encodes CDR1 MNHEY and CDR2 SMNVEV (reference sequence). Trimming took off 0 bases at V and 4 bases at J, with 6 bases between the two ends. CDR3 length: 13 amino acids. CDR3 in amino acids: CASSLSGTYGYTF. For the CDR3, the DNA is TGTGCCAGCAGTTTATCAGGGACCTATGGCTACACCTTC.

The sample holds many counts of this clonotype. The genes are TRBV28 and TRBJ2-5, with TRBD2 matching over 13 bases. The germline V gene encodes CDR1 MDHEN and CDR2 SYDVKM. The ends lost 3 bases at V and 5 bases at J; junction bases unmatched: 9. This CDR3 has 17 amino acids. The CDR3 spells CASSFLGLAGPRETQYF. CDR3 nucleotide sequence: TGTGCCAGCAGTTTCCTGGGACTAGCGGGACCCAGGGAGACCCAGTACTTC.

This clonotype has ten or more counts. The J gene is TRBJ2-5, the V gene TRBV6-1; no definite D call. V lost 6 bases to trimming and J lost 2 bases, with 13 bases between them. The CDR3 spans 14 residues. Germline CDR1 reads MNHNS; CDR2 reads SASEGT. CDR3 sequence reads: CASRARASQETQYF. In DNA form, the CDR3 reads TGTGCCAGCAGGGCCCGGGCCTCACAAGAGACCCAGTACTTC.

This clonotype was found a few times. This chain connects TRBV7-6 to TRBJ1-2; 8 nucleotides agree with TRBD1. The CDR3 consists of 16 residues. V lost 5 bases, J lost 2 bases, and 10 bases stayed unmatched. In germline, CDR1 is SGHVS, CDR2 FNYEAQ. This CDR3 reads CASSQFPRGPNYGYTF. The DNA of the CDR3 is TGTGCCAGCAGCCAATTCCCCAGGGGGCCGAACTATGGCTACACCTTC. The complete variable domain, with remaining parts taken from reference TRBV7-6 and TRBJ1-2, reads GAGVSQSPRYKVTKRGQDVALRCDPISGHVSLYWYRQALGQGPEFLTYFNYEAQQDKSGLPNDRFSAERPEGSISTLTIQRTEQRDSAMYRCASSQFPRGPNYGYTFGSGTRLTVV.

Many counts were recorded for this clonotype. CDR3 DNA sequence: TGCGCCAGCAGTGAGTCCCGTGGGGAGACCCAGTACTTC. Protein: CASSESRGETQYF. The rearrangement uses TRBV10-1 and TRBJ2-5, with no clear D. The germline V and J ends were trimmed by 0 bases and 5 bases, with 7 bases remaining between them. Germline V gives CDR1 WNHNN, CDR2 SYGVQD (reference sequence). The length of the CDR3 is 13 residues.

J is TRBJ2-7 and V is TRBV19; 13 positions match TRBD2. The ends lost 5 bases at V and 2 bases at J; junction bases unmatched: 3. The CDR3 has 15 residues. Germline V lookup: CDR1 LNHDA, CDR2 SQIVND (reference sequence). The CDR3 nucleotides are TGTGCCAGTAGTGTCGGACTAGCGGGGGCCTACGAGCAGTACTTC. Its protein is CASSVGLAGAYEQYF.

This clonotype was counted a few times. The CDR3 protein is CSASIPGQVRKTQYF. As DNA, the CDR3 is TGCAGTGCTTCCATCCCGGGACAGGTTAGGAAGACCCAGTACTTC. The V and J genes are TRBV20-1 and TRBJ2-5, with 8 bases identical to TRBD1. The germline V gene has CDR1 DFQATT and CDR2 SNEGSKA (reference sequence). With V trimmed by 5 bases and J by 6 bases, 14 bases remained unmatched. The CDR3 runs 15 residues.

This chain joins TRBV18 and TRBJ2-5; D gene unclear. CDR1 and CDR2 from the germline V gene are KGHSH and LQKENI. CDR3 length equals 13 residues. The V end lost 4 bases, the J end lost 4 bases, and 10 bases lay between the germline ends. In DNA, the CDR3 is TGTGCCAGCTCACGTTCCTACGCAGAGACCCAGTACTTC. Translation: CASSRSYAETQYF. Complete variable domain (other parts from reference TRBV18 and TRBJ2-5): NAGVMQNPRHLVRRRGQEARLRCSPMKGHSHVYWYRQLPEEGLKFMVYLQKENIIDESGMPKERFSAEFPKEGPSILRIQQVVRGDSAAYFCASSRSYAETQYFGPGTRLLVL.

The chain recombines TRBV9 with TRBJ2-3, with D perhaps TRBD2 (5 bases). Between the trimmed V and J ends, which lost 4 bases and 1 base, there was a span of 16 bases. Germline CDR1 reads SGDLS; CDR2 reads YYNGEE. The CDR3 contains 16 residues. The CDR3 sequence is CASSPRGSRGTDTQYF. CDR3 in DNA: TGTGCCAGCAGCCCCCGAGGGTCGCGGGGCACAGATACGCAGTATTTT.

In its sample, this clonotype was seen many times. The rearrangement joins TRBV30 to TRBJ1-6, with a weak D call TRBD1 (5 bases). This CDR3 region has 15 residues. Germline V gives CDR1 GTSNPN, CDR2 SVGIG (reference sequence). V was clipped by 3 bases and J by 7 bases, with 16 bases between them. The CDR3 loop is CAWSRGTARNSPLHF. CDR3 bases: TGTGCCTGGAGCCGGGGCACAGCCAGGAATTCACCCCTCCACTTT.

This clonotype was seen at least ten times. This rearrangement joins TRBV28 to TRBJ1-2, with TRBD1 matching 11 bases. CDR1 and CDR2 from the germline V gene are MDHEN and SYDVKM. The junction had 5 bases not matched to a gene; V was cut back by 4 bases and J by 4 bases. The CDR3 consists of 15 residues. DNA of the CDR3: TGTGCCAGCAGTTCACCCGGGACAGGGGGCTATGGCTACACCTTC. This codes for CASSSPGTGGYGYTF.

With respect to this clonotype: A read error may explain this, as a much larger clone is one base away. V usage is TRBV9 and J usage is TRBJ2-2, with D perhaps given as TRBD1 or TRBD2 (5 bases each). The CDR3 has 15 residues. V lost 0 bases to trimming and J lost 5 bases, with 11 bases between them. The V gene's germline CDR1 is SGDLS and CDR2 YYNGEE. CDR3 bases: TGTGCCAGCAGCGTAGGGGACGGGTGGACCGGGGAGCTGTTTTTT. The encoded protein is CASSVGDGWTGELFF.

This clonotype was counted many times. The chain couples TRBV11-2 to TRBJ1-6, with D perhaps matching TRBD1 (5 bases). V was trimmed by 3 bases and J by 6 bases, leaving 15 bases between them. This CDR3 comprises 16 residues. In germline, CDR1 is SGHAT, CDR2 FQNNGV. The CDR3 loop reads CASSFGTGSRNSPLHF. DNA for the CDR3: TGTGCCAGCAGCTTTGGGACGGGTTCGCGTAATTCACCCCTCCACTTT.

This chain uses TRBV30 with TRBJ2-7, with 7 bases matching TRBD2. The CDR3 covers 17 residues. The ends lost 0 bases at V and 4 bases at J; junction bases unmatched: 15. Germline V CDR1 and CDR2: GTSNPN, SVGIG (reference sequence). The DNA for the CDR3 is TGTGCCTGGAGTGTTTTCCCTGGAGGCGGGGGTTTATACGAGCAGTACTTC. The encoded protein is CAWSVFPGGGGLYEQYF. Full variable domain (remainder filled in from reference TRBV30 and TRBJ2-7): SQTIHQWPATLVQPVGSPLSLECTVEGTSNPNLYWYRQAAGRGLQLLFYSVGIGQISSEVPQNLSASRPQDRQFILSSKKLLLSDSGFYLCAWSVFPGGGGLYEQYFGPGTRLTVT.

The genes are TRBV9 and TRBJ2-1, with D possibly being TRBD2 (5 bases). Trimming left V 0 bases short and J 7 bases short, with 17 bases between. Germline V lookup: CDR1 SGDLS, CDR2 YYNGEE. This CDR3 is built from 16 residues. The CDR3 region is CASSVGGGNSGNEQFF. CDR3 nucleotides: TGTGCCAGCAGCGTAGGAGGTGGAAACTCGGGAAATGAGCAGTTCTTC. Complete variable domain (other parts from reference TRBV9 and TRBJ2-1): DSGVTQTPKHLITATGQRVTLRCSPRSGDLSVYWYQQSLDQGLQFLIQYYNGEERAKGNILERFSAQQFPDLHSELNLSSLELGDSALYFCASSVGGGNSGNEQFFGPGTRLTVL.

The CDR3 DNA is TGCGCCAGCAGCCAAGAAGATATGTTGGTTTCGGGAGGGCGCGGCGAGCAGTACTTC. Amino acid sequence: CASSQEDMLVSGGRGEQYF. The chain is built from TRBV4-1 and TRBJ2-7; 8 positions agree with TRBD2. The CDR3 is made up of 19 amino acids. Germline CDR1 is MGHRA and CDR2 is YSYEKL. The ends lost 0 bases at V and 6 bases at J; junction bases unmatched: 19.

The chain is built from TRBV5-6 and TRBJ1-6; D not certain. Per the germline V gene, CDR1 is SGHDT and CDR2 is YYEEEE. This CDR3 contains 15 residues. V dropped 0 bases and J dropped 4 bases, with 8 bases sitting between them. The CDR3 sequence: CASSLGAEYNSPLHF. DNA for the CDR3: TGTGCCAGCAGCTTGGGGGCGGAGTATAATTCACCCCTCCACTTT.

This clonotype was seen at least ten times. The chain uses TRBV20-1 and TRBJ2-7; no clear D. V dropped 5 bases and J dropped 4 bases, with 12 bases sitting between them. The CDR3 is 12 residues long. Germline loops: CDR1 DFQATT, CDR2 SNEGSKA (reference sequence). For the CDR3, the DNA is TGCAGTGCTGTATCGGACGGGTACGAGCAGTACTTC. Its protein product is CSAVSDGYEQYF.

This clonotype was seen more than once but under ten times. The chain links TRBV24-1 to TRBJ2-7; 11 bases align to TRBD1. CDR3 size: 14 residues. V trimming: 10 bases; J trimming: 5 bases; junction bases outside the gene matches: 9. The germline CDR1 and CDR2 sequences are KGHDR and SFDVKD. The CDR3 nucleotides are TGTGCCACAGCCGAGGGACAGGGGGACAACGAGCAGTACTTC. Protein sequence: CATAEGQGDNEQYF.

This clonotype was counted ten times or more. This rearrangement joins TRBV5-1 to TRBJ1-1, with 7 bases aligning to TRBD1. Germline CDR1 reads SGHRS; CDR2 reads YFSETQ. J gave up 4 bases and V 0 bases, and 12 bases lay outside the gene matches. This CDR3 has 17 amino acids. In nucleotides, the CDR3 is TGCGCCAGCAGCTTGGTGACAGGGAACCGAGGGGCCACTGAAGCTTTCTTT. This sequence encodes CASSLVTGNRGATEAFF.

This clonotype showed up many times. This chain connects TRBV4-1 to TRBJ1-6; no firm D call. CDR3 length: 15 amino acids. CDR1 and CDR2 from the germline V gene are MGHRA and YSYEKL. V was shortened by 1 base and J by 9 bases, with 13 bases between the two germline ends. CDR3 in amino acids: CASSQVVRVGSPLHF. CDR3 nucleotide sequence: TGCGCCAGCAGCCAAGTCGTACGGGTCGGTTCACCCCTCCACTTT.